This T cell receptor (beta chain) was sequenced in a study of identical twins. Study-wide results and caveats: Abundant beta clonotypes from cord blood bore fewer insertions; memory repertoires lacked this pattern.

Regarding this clonotype: The antigen remains unidentified.

J gave up 3 bases and V 5 bases, and 5 bases lay outside the gene matches. The CDR3 covers 15 residues. Germline V lookup: CDR1 SGHVS, CDR2 FQNEAQ. TCRdb passed the 5' RACE reads through MiXCR, listing each CDR3 protein once. The data contain 540,000 or so distinct CDR3 sequences, approximately 20% of them singletons. The data were also submitted as part of a second study, on yellow fever vaccine responses in identical twins.

This receptor was obtained from a woman younger than 35 in good health. The chain employs TRBV7-8 and TRBJ2-7, with 12 bases identical to TRBD2. Sequenced: CD4+ T cells sorted from blood. The CDR3 spells CASSHPGLAGYEQYF. In DNA form, the CDR3 reads TGTGCCAGCAGCCACCCGGGACTAGCGGGCTACGAGCAGTACTTC. Full variable domain (rest looked up from reference TRBV7-8 and TRBJ2-7): GAGVSQSPRYKVAKRGQDVALRCDPISGHVSLFWYQQALGQGPEFLTYFQNEAQLDKSGLPSDRFFAERPEGSVSTLKIQRTQQEDSAVYLCASSHPGLAGYEQYFGPGTRLTVT.